These T cell receptor beta chains were read from a single sample in a study of blood T cell repertoires in COVID-19. Using immunoSEQ multiplex PCR, the repertoire was profiled, and TCRdb retains in-frame clones only, with some absent. This table holds about 59,000 clones, 75% to 95% found once. Sequencing input: peripheral blood. The receptor set was obtained from a man at least 80 years old with acute or convalescent COVID-19. CDR3s include the opening cysteine and the closing phenylalanine or tryptophan. D genes are given only for firm matches.

V	J	D	CDR3
TRBV30	TRBJ1-4	.	CAWSVTSETNEKLFF
TRBV7-8	TRBJ1-5	.	CASSPTGDPYQPQHF
TRBV19	TRBJ1-5	TRBD1	CASSLGQAQPQHF
TRBV5-1	TRBJ2-1	TRBD1	CASSLQGAGGFDEQFF
TRBV5-1	TRBJ2-7	TRBD1	CASSYWTGVTYEQYF
TRBV18	TRBJ2-3	TRBD1	CASSTSGQGADTQYF
TRBV9	TRBJ1-5	.	CASSVDGGPGQPQHF
TRBV3-1/TRBV3-2	TRBJ1-6	.	CASSQVDSSPLHF
TRBV9	TRBJ2-3	.	CASSAGGGPDTQYF
TRBV15	TRBJ2-7	TRBD1	CATSNKGQGLREQYF
TRBV24-1	TRBJ2-7	.	CATSDNDRNSYEQYF
TRBV2	TRBJ1-5	TRBD1	CASNRGHQPQHF
TRBV5-6	TRBJ1-2	.	CASSRMEPAYGYTF
TRBV28	TRBJ2-5	TRBD2	CASNPRLGLAGGLQETQYF
TRBV5-1	TRBJ2-2	.	CASSSPGQGTGELFF
TRBV28	TRBJ2-1	TRBD1	CASSSEGQGPYNEQFF
TRBV4-2	TRBJ1-4	TRBD1	CASSQDGDRHNEKLFF
TRBV3-1/TRBV3-2	TRBJ2-1	.	CASSQEQGTYNEQFF
TRBV28	TRBJ1-5	.	CASRASGSQHF
TRBV10-3	TRBJ2-7	TRBD2	CAIRTLTSGTYEQYF
TRBV7-2	TRBJ2-1	TRBD2	CASSSRAGGREQFF
TRBV6-2/TRBV6-3	TRBJ2-1	.	CASSYPMRSSNEQFF
TRBV3-1/TRBV3-2	TRBJ1-4	TRBD1	CASSQGDRGWGEKLFF
TRBV19	TRBJ2-1	TRBD1	CASSIGRGLYNEQFF
TRBV7-2	TRBJ1-1	TRBD1	CASSPTGQGTREAFF